The 28 T cell receptor beta chains in this list originate from one sample, sequenced in a study of resident and recirculating memory T cells in vitiligo. TCRdb keeps only in-frame clones here, not all; method: immunoSEQ multiplex PCR. The data show 70,000 to 75,000 clones, roughly 92% seen once. The sample was blood. Receptors were obtained from a male donor with vitiligo.

This clone appeared a single time. This chain links TRBV28 with TRBJ1-2, with TRBD1 matching 12 bases. With V trimmed by 6 bases and J by 2 bases, 7 bases remained unmatched. CDR3 length equals 16 residues. Germline V CDR1 and CDR2: MDHEN, SYDVKM. CDR3 DNA sequence: TGTGCCAGCAGGGGGGGGACAGGGGGCGTGAACTATGGCTACACCTTC. Encoded protein: CASRGGTGGVNYGYTF.

J is TRBJ1-3 and V is TRBV5-1; TRBD1 matches 9 bases. CDR1 SGHRS and CDR2 YFSETQ come from the germline V gene. This CDR3 region has 16 residues. Losses at the gene ends were 3 bases for V and 2 bases for J; bases not matched to a gene: 6. CDR3 residues: CASSSNRGPAGNTIYF. DNA of the CDR3: TGCGCCAGCAGCTCTAACAGGGGGCCGGCTGGAAACACCATATATTTT.

The chain has TRBV19 and TRBJ2-1; D possibly corresponds to TRBD2 (6 bases). CDR3 length: 17 amino acids. The germline V gene encodes CDR1 LNHDA and CDR2 SQIVND (reference sequence). Trimming shortened V by 2 bases and J by 1 base, and 15 bases separated the two germline ends. CDR3 amino acids: CASSISGSEGSYNEQFF. The CDR3 nucleotides are TGTGCCAGTAGTATAAGCGGGTCCGAGGGTTCCTACAATGAGCAGTTCTTC.

The chain has TRBV7-2 and TRBJ2-3; D unclear. V shed 1 base and J shed 0 bases, with 8 bases lying between them. The CDR3 consists of 15 residues. The germline gives CDR1 SGHTA, CDR2 FQGNSA. In DNA, the CDR3 is TGTGCCAGCAGCTTAGGTTGGCAGAGCACAGATACGCAGTATTTT. This gives the protein CASSLGWQSTDTQYF. Full variable domain (remainder filled in from reference TRBV7-2 and TRBJ2-3): GAGVSQSPSNKVTEKGKDVELRCDPISGHTALYWYRQSLGQGLEFLIYFQGNSAPDKSGLPSDRFSAERTGGSVSTLTIQRTQQEDSAVYLCASSLGWQSTDTQYFGPGTRLTVL.

V is TRBV27 and J is TRBJ2-1; TRBD2 matches 14 bases. The CDR3 runs 17 residues. Germline V CDR1 and CDR2: MNHEY, SMNVEV (reference sequence). Unmatched junction bases numbered 10, after V lost 5 bases and J lost 7 bases. In DNA, the CDR3 is TGTGCCAGCAGTCCCGCAAGACTAGCGGGGGGGCCAAATGAGCAGTTCTTC. Translation: CASSPARLAGGPNEQFF.

This clone turned up a few times. The J gene is TRBJ2-5, the V gene TRBV6-5, with 7 bases matching TRBD1. The tail of the sequence fits TRBJ2-7 better, so the J call may be wrong. Germline V CDR1 and CDR2: MNHEY, SVGAGI. This CDR3 has 13 amino acids. The CDR3 loop is CASSYDRAHEQYF. CDR3 sequence (DNA): TGTGCCAGCAGTTACGACAGGGCCCACGAGCAGTACTTC.

The chain links TRBV5-1 to TRBJ2-2; the D gene is possibly TRBD1 (5 bases). V lost 1 base and J lost 1, with 8 bases in between. The CDR3 is made up of 15 amino acids. The germline V gene encodes CDR1 SGHRS and CDR2 YFSETQ. The CDR3 loop reads CASSLSGLNTGELFF. CDR3 nucleotides: TGCGCCAGCAGCTTGTCAGGGTTGAACACCGGGGAGCTGTTTTTT.

The rearrangement joins TRBV5-4 to TRBJ2-3; TRBD2 matches at 10 bases. V shed 4 bases, J shed 1 base, and the junction held 6 bases outside the gene matches. Germline CDR1 reads SGHNT; CDR2 reads YYREEE (reference sequence). This CDR3 spans 16 amino acids. The CDR3 sequence is CASSPSGGAGTDTQYF. In nucleotides, the CDR3 is TGTGCCAGCAGCCCAAGCGGGGGGGCCGGCACAGATACGCAGTATTTT.

The chain couples TRBV4-1 to TRBJ1-4; TRBD1 is a possible D gene (5 bases). The CDR3 is 15 residues long. V shed 2 bases and J shed 5 bases, with 12 bases lying between them. The germline CDR1 and CDR2 sequences are MGHRA and YSYEKL. In nucleotides, the CDR3 is TGCGCCAGCAGCCAATGGACAACCGGAAATGAAAAACTGTTTTTT. This encodes CASSQWTTGNEKLFF.

The chain uses TRBV6-1 and TRBJ2-2; D is unresolved. The V and J ends lost 2 bases and 7 bases respectively, with 5 bases between them. Germline loops: CDR1 MNHNS, CDR2 SASEGT. The CDR3 has 12 residues. CDR3 residues: CASSEYFGELFF. CDR3 sequence (DNA): TGTGCCAGCAGTGAATATTTCGGGGAGCTGTTTTTT.

The chain uses TRBV5-5 and TRBJ1-1; no firm D call. This CDR3 is 13 amino acids long. CDR1 is SGHKS, CDR2 YYEKEE, per germline (reference sequence). V dropped 3 bases and J dropped 5 bases, with 11 bases sitting between them. The CDR3 reads CASSSGLKTEAFF. The CDR3, as DNA: TGTGCCAGCAGCTCCGGACTCAAAACTGAAGCTTTCTTT.

V gene TRBV2 combines with J gene TRBJ1-1; D gene unclear. The CDR3 is 13 residues long. Trimming removed 6 bases from V and 1 base from J, with 9 bases in between. Germline CDR1 is SNHLY and CDR2 is FYNNEI. The CDR3 bases are TGTGCCAGCAGCGTTAGAAAGAACACTGAAGCTTTCTTT. Translating it yields CASSVRKNTEAFF. The whole variable domain, remainder taken from reference TRBV2 and TRBJ1-1, is EPEVTQTPSHQVTQMGQEVILRCVPISNHLYFYWYRQILGQKVEFLVSFYNNEISEKSEIFDDQFSVERPDGSNFTLKIRSTKLEDSAMYFCASSVRKNTEAFFGQGTRLTVV.

The CDR3 loop is CASSAHNQPQHF. The DNA of the CDR3 is TGTGCCAGCAGCGCACATAATCAGCCCCAGCATTTT. The chain employs TRBV7-2 and TRBJ1-5; D ambiguous. V lost 5 bases, J lost 4 bases, and 6 bases lay in between. The CDR3 is 12 amino acids. CDR1 SGHTA and CDR2 FQGNSA come from the germline V gene.

This clone was seen a single time. The V gene is TRBV6-1, the J gene TRBJ2-2, with 11 bases lining up with TRBD1. J gave up 6 bases and V 8 bases, and 8 bases lay outside the gene matches. CDR1 and CDR2 from the germline V gene are MNHNS and SASEGT. The CDR3 runs 15 residues. CDR3 region: CASPMDRGLPGELFF. The CDR3 DNA reads as TGTGCCAGCCCGATGGACAGGGGGCTTCCCGGGGAGCTGTTTTTT.

The CDR3 loop reads CASSPPQGSAEAFF. For the CDR3, the DNA is TGTGCCAGCTCACCACCACAGGGAAGCGCTGAAGCTTTCTTT. The V gene is TRBV18, the J gene TRBJ1-1; the D gene is possibly TRBD1 (6 bases). The CDR3 is made up of 14 amino acids. Germline assignment: CDR1 KGHSH and CDR2 LQKENI. The V gene lost 0 bases and the J gene lost 6 bases, with 11 bases spanning the gap.

In DNA form, the CDR3 reads TGTGCCAGTAGTGGACTTTCGGGACTCTATAATTCACCCCTCCACTTT. This sequence encodes CASSGLSGLYNSPLHF. J is TRBJ1-6 and V is TRBV19; tentatively, D is TRBD1 (5 bases). The CDR3 has 16 residues. Trimming took 5 bases from V and 3 from J, leaving 14 bases between them. CDR1 LNHDA and CDR2 SQIVND come from the germline V gene (reference sequence).

On this clone: The same CDR3 can be traced to other DNA sequences in this sample. The V and J genes are TRBV9 and TRBJ2-1; 7 positions agree with TRBD2. Germline-derived CDR1 and CDR2 are SGDLS and YYNGEE. Germline trimming cut 0 bases from V and 2 bases from J; bases unmatched to any gene: 2. This CDR3 is built from 15 residues. The CDR3 here is CASSVAGGPYNEQFF. The CDR3 coding sequence is TGTGCCAGCAGCGTAGCGGGGGGACCCTACAATGAGCAGTTCTTC.

The V gene is TRBV19, the J gene TRBJ1-4; D ambiguous. The CDR3 has 18 residues. Germline V gene lookup returns CDR1 LNHDA and CDR2 SQIVND (reference sequence). The germline V and J ends were trimmed by 0 bases and 0 bases, with 14 bases remaining between them. The CDR3 is CASSIDDAGIATNEKLFF. The CDR3 DNA follows: TGTGCCAGTAGTATAGATGATGCAGGAATTGCAACTAATGAAAAACTGTTTTTT.

The CDR3, as DNA: TGTGCCAGTAGTACCATACACAGCGGGGCGCGAGATCAGCCCCAGCATTTT. Amino acids: CASSTIHSGARDQPQHF. The chain links TRBV19 to TRBJ1-5; TRBD1 is a possible D gene (5 bases). The V end was cut by 4 bases, the J end by 5 bases, with 21 bases between. The CDR3 contains 17 residues. Germline CDR1 LNHDA, CDR2 SQIVND (reference sequence).

The genes are TRBV6-5 and TRBJ1-5; maybe TRBD1 (5 bases). Trimming took 7 bases from V and 0 from J, leaving 13 bases between them. The CDR3 runs 15 residues. Germline CDR1 is MNHEY and CDR2 is SVGAGI. Written as DNA, the CDR3 is TGTGCCAGCAAACAGGTGTCCTTTAGCAATCAGCCCCAGCATTTT. It codes for CASKQVSFSNQPQHF.

Only one count was recorded for this clone. The V call is TRBV7-2, the J call TRBJ1-2; D not resolved. The V and J ends lost 5 bases and 4 bases respectively, with 17 bases between them. CDR3 length: 15 amino acids. In germline, CDR1 is SGHTA, CDR2 FQGNSA. CDR3 bases: TGTGCCAGCAGCCCCACCAACAAGGGAGGCTATGGCTACACCTTC. This translates into CASSPTNKGGYGYTF.

The chain uses TRBV2 and TRBJ2-1; 10 bases are shared with TRBD1. CDR1 is SNHLY, CDR2 FYNNEI, per germline. This CDR3 region has 13 residues. Losses at the gene ends were 7 bases for V and 8 bases for J; bases not matched to a gene: 5. The CDR3 loop is CASKGQGFHEQFF. The DNA for the CDR3 is TGTGCCAGCAAGGGACAGGGGTTCCATGAGCAGTTCTTC.

For the CDR3, the DNA is TGCGCCAGCAGCGAGGACAGCACAAATGAAAAACTGTTTTTT. Its translation is CASSEDSTNEKLFF. The V gene is TRBV5-1, the J gene TRBJ1-4; TRBD1 is a possible D gene (6 bases). This CDR3 has 14 amino acids. V dropped 4 bases and J dropped 5 bases, with 12 bases sitting between them. The germline V gene has CDR1 SGHRS and CDR2 YFSETQ.

This CDR3 is CASSLGQGTNEKLFF. The CDR3 DNA reads as TGTGCCAGCAGCTTGGGACAGGGAACTAATGAAAAACTGTTTTTT. This chain uses TRBV5-5 with TRBJ1-4; TRBD1 aligns across 7 bases. The CDR3 length is 15 residues. J was trimmed by 1 base and V by 0 bases; bases with no gene match: 0. CDR1 and CDR2 from the germline V gene are SGHKS and YYEKEE (reference sequence).

This chain joins TRBV11-2 and TRBJ2-7; D unclear. CDR3 length: 14 amino acids. CDR1 and CDR2 from the germline V gene are SGHAT and FQNNGV. V dropped 2 bases and J dropped 1 base, with 9 bases sitting between them. The CDR3 loop reads CASSLTARSYEQYF. The CDR3, as DNA: TGTGCCAGCAGCTTAACAGCCCGGTCCTACGAGCAGTACTTC.

The chain couples TRBV7-9 to TRBJ1-3; D is undetermined. This CDR3 region has 12 residues. The V gene's germline CDR1 is SEHNR and CDR2 FQNEAQ (reference sequence). V lost 5 bases and J 0 bases, leaving 2 bases between the germline ends. CDR3 DNA: TGTGCCAGCAGCCTCTCTGGAAACACCATATATTTT. Protein: CASSLSGNTIYF.

This clone was counted only a few times. The chain couples TRBV5-6 to TRBJ1-2; 9 bases map to TRBD1. Germline V CDR1 and CDR2: SGHDT, YYEEEE. CDR3 length equals 15 residues. V shed 4 bases and J 2 bases; nucleotides not matched to a gene: 6. This CDR3 reads CASSDLDRGNYGYTF. The CDR3, as DNA: TGTGCCAGCAGCGACCTGGACAGGGGAAACTATGGCTACACCTTC.

The genes are TRBV19 and TRBJ2-3; 7 nucleotides match TRBD1. The CDR3 consists of 16 residues. The germline CDR1 and CDR2 sequences are LNHDA and SQIVND (reference sequence). The junction had 8 bases not matched to a gene; V was cut back by 5 bases and J by 0 bases. Written as DNA, the CDR3 is TGTGCCAGTAGTTCAGGGACAGCTTCTAGCACAGATACGCAGTATTTT. It yields the protein CASSSGTASSTDTQYF.